These T cell receptor beta chains were read from a single sample in a study of blood T cells in healthy people across ages. One entry per CDR3 protein, called by TCRdb with MiXCR from the 5' RACE reads. The repertoire holds 1.8 million or so distinct CDR3 sequences, with around 40% as singletons. Material: blood. These receptors all come from a human donor in good health. The CDR3 runs from the conserved cysteine through the conserved F or W. D genes are given only for firm matches. The size field is filled for only some rows; it gives once, few, many or a size class.

>once|TRBJ1-1|.|TRBV7-9
TGTGCCAGCAGCTATACAACTCCAGGGTCGGCTGCTTTCTTT
CASSYTTPGSAAFF
>.|TRBJ2-3|.|TRBV6-6
TGTGCCAGCAGTTATGGGCGGTGGGCTAGCACAGATACGCAGTATTTT
CASSYGRWASTDTQYF
>few|TRBJ1-2|.|TRBV4-1
TGCGCCAGCAGCCAGCTCCGGGAGATCGACTATGGCTACACCTTC
CASSQLREIDYGYTF
>.|TRBJ2-2|.|TRBV5-1
TGCGCCAGCAGCTTGGTCGGGGATCTGAGCACCGGGGAGCTGTTTTTT
CASSLVGDLSTGELFF
>.|TRBJ1-3|TRBD1|TRBV2
TGTGCCAGCAGCACAGGGGGCGCCGATGGAAACACCATATATTTT
CASSTGGADGNTIYF
>few|TRBJ2-1|.|TRBV29-1
TGCAGCGTTACTGCGAATGAGCAGTTCTTC
CSVTANEQFF
>.|TRBJ2-7|TRBD2|TRBV20-1
TGCAGTGCTAGAATGCGGGGGGCCATCTACGAGCAGTACTTC
CSARMRGAIYEQYF
>few|TRBJ1-2|.|TRBV6-6
TGTGCCAGCAGACCCCGATCGGCGGGGCTTTTTTACTATGGCTACACCTTC
CASRPRSAGLFYYGYTF
>.|TRBJ2-1|.|TRBV20-1
TGCAGTGCTACCCAGGGGATTAATGAGCAGTTCTTC
CSATQGINEQFF
>few|TRBJ2-1|.|TRBV29-1
TGCAGCGTTGAAGGAGCCGAGGGTGAGCGGTACAATGAGCAGTTCTTC
CSVEGAEGERYNEQFF
>few|TRBJ1-2|TRBD1|TRBV7-2
TGTGCCAGCAGCTTAGCGCGGACAGGGGGAAGTGGCTACACCTTC
CASSLARTGGSGYTF
>.|TRBJ2-7|.|TRBV28
TGTGCCAGCTATTCAACCTACGAGCAGTACTTC
CASYSTYEQYF
>.|TRBJ2-5|.|TRBV5-1
TGCGCCAGCAGTTCAGGACTCCTCCAAGAGACCCAGTACTTC
CASSSGLLQETQYF
>few|TRBJ2-7|.|TRBV6-5
TGTGCCAGCAGTTACTCCCGGACCTATTCCTACGAGCAGTACTTC
CASSYSRTYSYEQYF
>few|TRBJ2-2|TRBD1|TRBV4-3
TGCGCCAGCAGCCAAGATAGGACAGGGCTGGTTGGGGAGCTGTTTTTT
CASSQDRTGLVGELFF
>.|TRBJ2-1|TRBD2|TRBV3-1
TGTGCCAGCAGCCAATACGGGGGGGTGACCTACAATGAGCAGTTCTTC
CASSQYGGVTYNEQFF
>.|TRBJ2-3|.|TRBV5-8
TGTGCCAGCAGCTTGGCCGGGACATCCTCCACAGATACGCAGTATTTT
CASSLAGTSSTDTQYF
>.|TRBJ2-4|.|TRBV20-1
TGCAGTGCTGGAGGTGAAGGACTTGCGGGCATTCAGTACTTC
CSAGGEGLAGIQYF
>few|TRBJ1-1|.|TRBV20-1
TGCAGTGCTACCGGGGCATCGGGGAGTGAAGCTTTCTTT
CSATGASGSEAFF
>few|TRBJ2-7|TRBD2|TRBV12-3/TRBV12-4
TGTGCCAGCAGTCGACTAGCGGACATCTCCTACGAGCAGTACTTC
CASSRLADISYEQYF
>many|TRBJ2-7|TRBD1|TRBV5-6
TGTGCCAGCAGCTTCGGACAGGGAGCATCCGAGCAGTACTTC
CASSFGQGASEQYF
>.|TRBJ2-2|.|TRBV6-5
TGTGCCAGCAGTTATGAACACACCGGGGAGCTGTTTTTT
CASSYEHTGELFF
>few|TRBJ2-7|TRBD1|TRBV7-2
TGTGCCAGCAGCTTGCAGTACAGGGGCTACGAGCAGTACTTC
CASSLQYRGYEQYF
>.|TRBJ2-2|.|TRBV5-1
TGCGCCAGCACCCTGGGGGTACCGGCGAACACCGGGGAGCTGTTTTTT
CASTLGVPANTGELFF
>few|TRBJ2-4|.|TRBV27
TGTGCCAGCAGGGGGACTTCAGCCAAAAACATTCAGTACTTC
CASRGTSAKNIQYF
>.|TRBJ2-5|.|TRBV20-1
TGCAGTGCTTCACCGGGAGAGATTATCCAAGAGACCCAGTACTTC
CSASPGEIIQETQYF
>few|TRBJ2-1|TRBD2|TRBV20-1
TGCAGTGCTAGGTCGAGCGGGGAGTACAATGAGCAGTTCTTC
CSARSSGEYNEQFF
>few|TRBJ2-3|.|TRBV7-3
TGTGCCAGCAGCTCCGGTAATACTAAAGATACGCAGTATTTT
CASSSGNTKDTQYF
>.|TRBJ2-1|TRBD1|TRBV7-6
TGTGCCAGCAGCATTAATGACAGGGGAGGAGGGCAGTTCTTC
CASSINDRGGGQFF
>.|TRBJ1-2|.|TRBV7-2
TGTGCCAGCAGCTTAGTAGAGGGGGGCGCTGGGGGCTACACCTTC
CASSLVEGGAGGYTF
>.|TRBJ2-3|TRBD2|TRBV5-1
TGCGCCAGCAGCCAACCCCGAGCGGGAGGGTCGGATACGCAGTATTTT
CASSQPRAGGSDTQYF
>.|TRBJ1-2|.|TRBV6-5
TGTGCCAGCAGTTACTCGGGGGCAGGGCCCTATGGCTACACCTTC
CASSYSGAGPYGYTF
>.|TRBJ2-7|.|TRBV7-2
TGTGCCAGCAGCTTACACATCCTCTACGAGCAGTACTTC
CASSLHILYEQYF
>.|TRBJ1-2|.|TRBV29-1
TGCAGCGTTGGGGCCATTTTAGGGGATGGCTACACCTTC
CSVGAILGDGYTF
>.|TRBJ2-5|.|TRBV9
TGTGCCAGCAGCGTATCGGGCCTGAGGGAAGAGACCCAGTACTTC
CASSVSGLREETQYF
>.|TRBJ2-6|.|TRBV7-3
TGTGCCAGCAGCTTACGGGAAATCGGATCTGGGGCCAACGTCCTGACTTTC
CASSLREIGSGANVLTF
>few|TRBJ2-5|.|TRBV20-1
TGCAGTGCTAATTCAGGGTTGGAGACCCAGTACTTC
CSANSGLETQYF
>.|TRBJ2-5|.|TRBV30
TGTGCCTGGAGTGTTGGGACACCACAAGAGACCCAGTACTTC
CAWSVGTPQETQYF
>.|TRBJ2-3|.|TRBV6-2/TRBV6-3
TGTGCCAGCAGTTACTCTCCGTCCACGTCTCATCTAGCCTCGAGTACAGATACGCAGTATTTT
CASSYSPSTSHLASSTDTQYF
>few|TRBJ1-1|.|TRBV12-3/TRBV12-4
TGTGCCAGCAGTTTTGGCCCGGGGGGGACTGAAGCTTTCTTT
CASSFGPGGTEAFF
>.|TRBJ2-5|.|TRBV4-1
TGCGCCAGCAGCCAAGTTCTGTCAGGCGAGACCCAGTACTTC
CASSQVLSGETQYF
>.|TRBJ1-5|TRBD1|TRBV20-1
TGCAGTGCTAGGGATTTGGCTAAACAGGGGCTAAGGCCCCAGCATTTT
CSARDLAKQGLRPQHF